The 21 T cell receptor beta chains below were found in one sample sequenced in a study of OX40 agonist ivuxolimab in advanced cancers. TCRdb's copy holds only in-frame clones and misses some; the assay was immunoSEQ multiplex PCR. The sample has tens of thousands of clones, 75% to 85% seen once. The sample consisted of CD4+ or CD8+ T cells sorted from blood, taken in a trial of the OX40 agonist ivuxolimab. Receptor source: an adult with an advanced solid tumor such as melanoma, head and neck, liver or kidney cancer.

V is TRBV28 and J is TRBJ2-3, with D possibly being TRBD2 (5 bases). CDR1 is MDHEN and CDR2 is SYDVKM in the germline V gene. There are 14 residues in the CDR3. Trimming took off 1 base at V and 6 bases at J, with 11 bases between the two ends. CDR3 protein: CASSLSSPRDTQYF. CDR3 coding DNA: TGTGCCAGCAGTTTATCTAGCCCCAGGGATACGCAGTATTTT.

This rearrangement joins TRBV6-1 to TRBJ1-1; 7 nucleotides agree with TRBD1. The CDR3 totals 12 residues. With 8 bases clipped from V and 11 bases from J, the junction kept 11 bases outside the gene matches. Germline assignment: CDR1 MNHNS and CDR2 SASEGT. The CDR3 is CASAGTEGRAFF. DNA of the CDR3: TGTGCCAGCGCCGGGACAGAGGGGAGGGCTTTCTTT.

The V gene is TRBV6-5, the J gene TRBJ2-1; TRBD1 matches 7 bases. The trim removed 6 bases at V and 0 bases at J, leaving 2 bases unmatched. This CDR3 has 14 amino acids. Germline lookup yields CDR1 MNHEY and CDR2 SVGAGI. Here the CDR3 reads CASRTGSSYNEQFF. DNA for the CDR3: TGTGCCAGCAGGACAGGGAGCTCCTACAATGAGCAGTTCTTC.

This clone was counted a single time. This chain connects TRBV4-1 to TRBJ2-1, with 8 bases aligning to TRBD2. The CDR3 is 16 residues long. CDR1 is MGHRA and CDR2 is YSYEKL in the germline V gene. Germline trimming cut 0 bases from V and 4 bases from J; bases unmatched to any gene: 5. CDR3 DNA: TGCGCCAGCAGCCAAGATGACCGGGGGGGATACAATGAGCAGTTCTTC. It is translated as CASSQDDRGGYNEQFF.

The chain is built from TRBV7-9 and TRBJ1-2; no reliable D call. This CDR3 has 13 residues. Germline V CDR1 and CDR2: SEHNR, FQNEAQ (reference sequence). The V and J ends lost 8 bases and 8 bases respectively, with 18 bases between them. Written as DNA, the CDR3 is TGTGCCAGCGCTGACCCCGGAAGGGTGGGCTACACCTTC. It specifies CASADPGRVGYTF.

The sample holds a few counts of this clone. The sample carries other DNA sequences with the same CDR3. V and J are TRBV30 and TRBJ1-2; D remains ambiguous. This CDR3 is 12 amino acids long. The V gene lost 1 base and the J gene lost 4 bases, with 7 bases spanning the gap. The V gene's germline CDR1 is GTSNPN and CDR2 SVGIG (reference sequence). This chain's CDR3 is CAWSGGLYGYTF. CDR3 DNA sequence: TGTGCCTGGAGTGGGGGTCTCTATGGCTACACCTTC.

This chain connects TRBV28 to TRBJ2-1, with D perhaps TRBD1 (6 bases). Germline CDR1 MDHEN, CDR2 SYDVKM. This CDR3 is built from 16 residues. Deletions cut 4 bases from V and 1 base from J, with 14 bases between. CDR3 sequence reads: CASSSGDVRSYNEQFF. The CDR3 bases are TGTGCCAGCAGTTCAGGGGACGTAAGGTCCTACAATGAGCAGTTCTTC.

This clone is a singleton in its sample. The chain has TRBV27 and TRBJ1-6, with TRBD1 as a possible D gene (5 bases). Germline V gene sequence: CDR1 MNHEY, CDR2 SMNVEV (reference sequence). The ends were cut back, 6 bases at V and 6 bases at J, with 12 bases in the middle. CDR3 length equals 14 residues. CDR3 sequence: CASSLRDLNSPLHF. The CDR3 region has the DNA TGTGCCAGCAGCCTTCGGGACCTTAATTCACCCCTCCACTTT.

This chain connects TRBV10-2 to TRBJ2-3; D possibly corresponds to TRBD2 (5 bases). This CDR3 is built from 16 residues. Germline CDR1 reads WSHSY; CDR2 reads SAAADI. Trimming took 8 bases from V and 5 from J, leaving 23 bases between them. This CDR3 is CASLQSGKRGVDTQYF. As DNA, the CDR3 is TGCGCCAGCCTTCAATCGGGGAAACGGGGAGTAGATACGCAGTATTTT.

The chain couples TRBV4-1 to TRBJ2-3; 10 bases line up with TRBD2. The CDR3 totals 17 residues. From germline, CDR1 is MGHRA and CDR2 YSYEKL. V trimming: 3 bases; J trimming: 5 bases; junction bases outside the gene matches: 11. The CDR3 sequence: CASSHFGLAEQRDTQYF. The CDR3 DNA sequence: TGCGCCAGCAGCCATTTCGGACTAGCGGAGCAGAGAGATACGCAGTATTTT.

This chain connects TRBV6-5 to TRBJ2-7; 8 bases agree with TRBD1. The germline gives CDR1 MNHEY, CDR2 SVGAGI. CDR3 size: 14 residues. V lost 4 bases to trimming and J lost 0 bases; unmatched junction nucleotides: 2. CDR3 DNA sequence: TGTGCCAGCAGTTTTACAGGGGGCTCCTACGAGCAGTACTTC. Translation: CASSFTGGSYEQYF.

The chain recombines TRBV6-6 with TRBJ2-7; 9 bases are a match to TRBD1. The CDR3 totals 14 residues. V lost 2 bases and J lost 6; bases outside the gene matches: 5. Germline CDR1 reads MNHNY; CDR2 reads SVGAGI (reference sequence). The CDR3 nucleotides are TGTGCCAGCAGTTACACCCTACAGGGGGCCGAGCAGTACTTC. Its translation is CASSYTLQGAEQYF.

The table lists this clone with a count of one. This sequence joins TRBV28 and TRBJ2-1, with TRBD2 identical over 8 bases. Losses at the gene ends were 6 bases for V and 3 bases for J; bases not matched to a gene: 7. The germline V gene encodes CDR1 MDHEN and CDR2 SYDVKM. CDR3 size: 15 residues. DNA for the CDR3: TGTGCCAGCAGCAAGACTAGCGCTATCTACAATGAGCAGTTCTTC. It encodes CASSKTSAIYNEQFF.

The chain employs TRBV7-6 and TRBJ2-3; D perhaps matches TRBD2 (6 bases). V dropped 2 bases and J dropped 6 bases, with 15 bases sitting between them. The length of the CDR3 is 15 residues. Germline lookup yields CDR1 SGHVS and CDR2 FNYEAQ. For the CDR3, the DNA is TGTGCCAGCAGCTTAAACCGGGGGAGCGGGGATACGCAGTATTTT. It codes for CASSLNRGSGDTQYF.

This clone was counted once. The chain is built from TRBV6-5 and TRBJ1-1, with D perhaps TRBD1 (6 bases). Germline CDR1 reads MNHEY; CDR2 reads SVGAGI. V was shortened by 2 bases and J by 6 bases, with 19 bases between the two germline ends. The CDR3 length is 16 residues. The CDR3 protein is CASSYGRGAAVPEAFF. The CDR3 coding sequence is TGTGCCAGCAGTTACGGTCGGGGGGCCGCCGTTCCTGAAGCTTTCTTT.

The chain employs TRBV10-3 and TRBJ2-5; 8 bases agree with TRBD1. Germline values: CDR1 ENHRY, CDR2 SYGVKD. V shed 6 bases and J 0 bases; nucleotides not matched to a gene: 3. There are 14 residues in the CDR3. CDR3 sequence (DNA): TGTGCCATCAGGGGACAGGCGAACCAAGAGACCCAGTACTTC. Translated, it gives CAIRGQANQETQYF.

J is TRBJ2-6 and V is TRBV11-2; no reliable D call. The CDR3 covers 14 residues. CDR1 is SGHAT, CDR2 FQNNGV, per germline. V lost 3 bases and J 3 bases, leaving 6 bases between the germline ends. This CDR3 reads CASSFTFGANVLTF. CDR3 DNA: TGTGCCAGCAGCTTCACATTTGGGGCCAACGTCCTGACTTTC.

This chain connects TRBV5-4 to TRBJ2-3; TRBD2 aligns across 9 bases. Germline CDR1 SGHNT, CDR2 YYREEE (reference sequence). The CDR3 sequence is 18 residues long. J gave up 3 bases and V 4 bases, and 15 bases lay outside the gene matches. Here the CDR3 reads CASSRLSSGSIVTDTQYF. The CDR3 DNA sequence: TGTGCCAGCAGCAGGTTGAGTAGCGGGAGCATCGTAACAGATACGCAGTATTTT.

The chain recombines TRBV7-9 with TRBJ2-1; TRBD2 matches 10 bases. Per the germline V gene, CDR1 is SEHNR and CDR2 is FQNEAQ (reference sequence). Trimming at V came to 0 bases and at J to 6 bases, leaving 2 bases not matched to a gene. The CDR3 is made up of 15 amino acids. The CDR3 DNA sequence: TGTGCCAGCAGCTTAGCGGGGACTAGCGTCAATGAGCAGTTCTTC. Translated: CASSLAGTSVNEQFF.

V usage is TRBV28 and J usage is TRBJ2-6; D may be TRBD1 or TRBD2 (6 bases each). Germline CDR1 and CDR2: MDHEN and SYDVKM. Trimming left V 2 bases short and J 2 bases short, with 10 bases between. This CDR3 is built from 16 residues. CDR3: CASSLPRGPGANVLTF. The CDR3 DNA sequence: TGTGCCAGCAGTTTACCCCGGGGGCCTGGGGCCAACGTCCTGACTTTC.

The chain combines TRBV28 with TRBJ1-6; no clear D gene. V was trimmed by 1 base and J by 0 bases, leaving 10 bases between them. The CDR3 covers 17 residues. Germline lookup yields CDR1 MDHEN and CDR2 SYDVKM. The CDR3 region is CASSLLSTPSYNSPLHF. The CDR3 DNA sequence: TGTGCCAGCAGTTTATTGTCGACCCCCTCCTATAATTCACCCCTCCACTTT.